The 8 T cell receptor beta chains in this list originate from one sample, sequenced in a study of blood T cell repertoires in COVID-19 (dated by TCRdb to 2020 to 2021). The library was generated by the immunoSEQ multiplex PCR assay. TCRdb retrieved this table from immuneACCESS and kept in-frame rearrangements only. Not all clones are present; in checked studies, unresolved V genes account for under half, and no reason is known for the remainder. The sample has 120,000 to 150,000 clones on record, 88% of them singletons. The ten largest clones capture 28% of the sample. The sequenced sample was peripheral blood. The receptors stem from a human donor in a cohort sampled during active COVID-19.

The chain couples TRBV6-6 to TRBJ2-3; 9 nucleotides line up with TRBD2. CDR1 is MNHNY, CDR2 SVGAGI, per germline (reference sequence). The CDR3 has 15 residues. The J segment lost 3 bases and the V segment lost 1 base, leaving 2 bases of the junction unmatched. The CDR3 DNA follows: TGTGCCAGCAGTTACTGGCGGGGGGGTACAGATACGCAGTATTTT. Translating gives CASSYWRGGTDTQYF.

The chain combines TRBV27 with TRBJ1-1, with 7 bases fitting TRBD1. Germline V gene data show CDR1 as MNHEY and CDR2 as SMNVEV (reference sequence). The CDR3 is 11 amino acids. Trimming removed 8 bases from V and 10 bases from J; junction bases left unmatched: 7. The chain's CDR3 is CASGESGGAFF. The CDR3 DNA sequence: TGTGCCAGCGGTGAATCAGGGGGAGCTTTCTTT.

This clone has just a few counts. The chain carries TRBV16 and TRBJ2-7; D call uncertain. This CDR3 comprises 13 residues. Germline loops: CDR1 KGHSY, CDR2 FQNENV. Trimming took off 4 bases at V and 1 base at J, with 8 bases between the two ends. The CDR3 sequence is CASSLGRSYEQYF. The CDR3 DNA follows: TGTGCCAGCAGCCTCGGCAGGTCCTACGAGCAGTACTTC.

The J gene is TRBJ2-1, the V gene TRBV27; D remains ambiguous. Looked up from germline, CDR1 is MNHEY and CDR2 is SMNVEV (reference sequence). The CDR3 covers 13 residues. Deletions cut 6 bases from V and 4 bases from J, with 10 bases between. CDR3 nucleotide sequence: TGTGCCAGCAGCCCCGGGTCTTACAATGAGCAGTTCTTC. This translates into CASSPGSYNEQFF.

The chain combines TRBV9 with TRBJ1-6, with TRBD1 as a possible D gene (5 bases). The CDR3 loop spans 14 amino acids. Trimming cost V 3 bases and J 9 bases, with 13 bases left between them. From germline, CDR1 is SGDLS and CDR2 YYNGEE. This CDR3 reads CASSETGSTSPLHF. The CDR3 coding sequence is TGTGCCAGCAGCGAAACAGGCTCCACTTCACCCCTCCACTTT.

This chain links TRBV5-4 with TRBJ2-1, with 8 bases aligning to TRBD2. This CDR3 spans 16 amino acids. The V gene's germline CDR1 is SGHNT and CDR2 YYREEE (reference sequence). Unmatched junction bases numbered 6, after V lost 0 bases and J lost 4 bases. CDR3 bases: TGTGCCAGCAGCTTGGGGACTAGCTTGCGATACAATGAGCAGTTCTTC. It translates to CASSLGTSLRYNEQFF.

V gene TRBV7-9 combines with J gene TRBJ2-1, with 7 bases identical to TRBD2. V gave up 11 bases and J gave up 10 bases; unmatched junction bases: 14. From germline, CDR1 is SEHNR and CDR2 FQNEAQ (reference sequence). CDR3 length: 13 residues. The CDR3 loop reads CALSPGGGPEQFF. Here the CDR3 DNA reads TGTGCCCTCAGCCCGGGGGGAGGCCCGGAGCAGTTCTTC.

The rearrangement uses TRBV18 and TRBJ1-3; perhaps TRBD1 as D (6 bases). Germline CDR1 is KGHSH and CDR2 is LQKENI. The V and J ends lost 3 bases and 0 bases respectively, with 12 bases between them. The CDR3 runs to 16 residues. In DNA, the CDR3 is TGTGCCAGCTCACCCCCCGGGGGGCTCTCTGGAAACACCATATATTTT. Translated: CASSPPGGLSGNTIYF.